This T cell receptor beta chain was identified in a study of T cell responses to AZD1222 COVID-19 vaccine. General observations from the study: Increases in Spike-specific TCR breadth and depth were seen after two AZD1222 doses. Reportedly, nearly half the spike-specific TCRs target unmutated variant regions.

CDR3 length equals 13 residues. V lost 5 bases, J lost 4 bases, and 11 bases lay in between. Germline CDR1 and CDR2: MNHEY and SVGEGT. Concerning this clone itself: Its antigen remains unidentified.

Sequencing was performed with immunoSEQ multiplex PCR; in TCRdb, only in-frame clones are kept and a portion is missing. The profile shows roughly 110,000 clones, roughly 90% of them singletons. V and J are TRBV6-2 or TRBV6-3 and TRBJ1-2; D ambiguous. The specimen comprised peripheral blood, sampled on day 0 of AZD1222 vaccination. The source of this sequence is an adult in good health. The CDR3 DNA is TGTGCCAGCAGTCACCGGCTGGGCTATGGCTACACCTTC. Translating it yields CASSHRLGYGYTF.